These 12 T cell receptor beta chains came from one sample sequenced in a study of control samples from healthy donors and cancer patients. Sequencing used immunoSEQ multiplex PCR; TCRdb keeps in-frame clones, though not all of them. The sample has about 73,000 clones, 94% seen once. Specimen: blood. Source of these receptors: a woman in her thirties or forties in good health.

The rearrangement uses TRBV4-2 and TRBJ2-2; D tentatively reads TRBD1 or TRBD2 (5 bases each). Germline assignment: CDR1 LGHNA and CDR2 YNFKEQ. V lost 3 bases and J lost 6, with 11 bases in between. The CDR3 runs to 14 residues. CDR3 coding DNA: TGTGCCAGCAGCCAGAGGGGTTCTGCCGGGGAGCTGTTTTTT. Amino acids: CASSQRGSAGELFF.

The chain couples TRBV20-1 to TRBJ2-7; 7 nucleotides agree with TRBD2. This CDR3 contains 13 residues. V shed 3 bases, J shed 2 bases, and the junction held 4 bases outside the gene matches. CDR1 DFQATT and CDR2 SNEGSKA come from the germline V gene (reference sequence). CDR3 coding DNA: TGCAGTGCTAGTATGAGCGGGACCTACGAGCAGTACTTC. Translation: CSASMSGTYEQYF.

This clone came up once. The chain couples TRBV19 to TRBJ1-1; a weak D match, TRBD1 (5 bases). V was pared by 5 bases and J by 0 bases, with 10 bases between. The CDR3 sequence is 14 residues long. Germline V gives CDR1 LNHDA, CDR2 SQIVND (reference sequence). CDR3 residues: CASSDQGVNTEAFF. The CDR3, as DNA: TGTGCCAGTAGTGATCAGGGAGTGAACACTGAAGCTTTCTTT.

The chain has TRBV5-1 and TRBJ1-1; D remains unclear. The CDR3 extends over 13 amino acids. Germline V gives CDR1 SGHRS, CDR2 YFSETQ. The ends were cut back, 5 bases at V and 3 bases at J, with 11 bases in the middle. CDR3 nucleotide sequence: TGCGCCAGCAGATTGCAATGGGACACTGAAGCTTTCTTT. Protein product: CASRLQWDTEAFF.

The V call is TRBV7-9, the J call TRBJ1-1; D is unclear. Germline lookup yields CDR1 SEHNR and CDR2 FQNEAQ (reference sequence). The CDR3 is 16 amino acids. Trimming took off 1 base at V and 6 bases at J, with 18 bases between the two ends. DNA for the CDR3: TGTGCCAGCAGCTTAGTTAGCTTGTCGAATCTAGCTGAAGCTTTCTTT. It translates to CASSLVSLSNLAEAFF.

The CDR3 loop is CASSLGLGQGAEKLFF. CDR3 in DNA: TGTGCCAGCAGTTTGGGTTTGGGACAGGGGGCTGAAAAACTGTTTTTT. The rearrangement joins TRBV28 to TRBJ1-4, with TRBD1 matching over 12 bases. The CDR3 covers 16 residues. Germline trimming cut 3 bases from V and 7 bases from J; bases unmatched to any gene: 6. Looked up from germline, CDR1 is MDHEN and CDR2 is SYDVKM.

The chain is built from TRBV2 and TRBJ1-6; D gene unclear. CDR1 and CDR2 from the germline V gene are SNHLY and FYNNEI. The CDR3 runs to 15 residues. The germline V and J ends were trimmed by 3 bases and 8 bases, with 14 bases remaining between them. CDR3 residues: CASSEVNPRDSPLHF. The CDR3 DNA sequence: TGTGCCAGCAGTGAGGTTAACCCTCGGGATTCACCCCTCCACTTT.

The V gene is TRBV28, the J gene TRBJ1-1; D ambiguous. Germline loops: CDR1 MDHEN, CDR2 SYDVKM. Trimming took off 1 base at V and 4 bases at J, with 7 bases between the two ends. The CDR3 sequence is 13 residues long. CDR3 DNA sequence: TGTGCCAGCAGTTTATATAGGGTCACTGAAGCTTTCTTT. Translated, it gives CASSLYRVTEAFF.

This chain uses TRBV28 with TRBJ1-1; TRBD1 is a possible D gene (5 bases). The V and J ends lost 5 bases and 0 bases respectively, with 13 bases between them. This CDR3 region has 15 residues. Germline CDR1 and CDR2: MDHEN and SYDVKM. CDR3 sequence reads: CASSQGGGMNTEAFF. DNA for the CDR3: TGTGCCAGCAGTCAGGGCGGGGGGATGAACACTGAAGCTTTCTTT.

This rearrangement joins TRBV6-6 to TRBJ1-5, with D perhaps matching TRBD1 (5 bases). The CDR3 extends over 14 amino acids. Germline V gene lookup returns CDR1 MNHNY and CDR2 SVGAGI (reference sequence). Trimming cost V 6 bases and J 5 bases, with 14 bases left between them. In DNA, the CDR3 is TGTGCCAGCAGGCCTCGCGGGGACTATCAGCCCCAGCATTTT. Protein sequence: CASRPRGDYQPQHF.

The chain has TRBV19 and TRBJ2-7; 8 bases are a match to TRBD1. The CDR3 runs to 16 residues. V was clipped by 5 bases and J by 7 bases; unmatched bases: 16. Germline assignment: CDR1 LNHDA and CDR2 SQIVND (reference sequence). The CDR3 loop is CASSPPRGDRGGEQYF. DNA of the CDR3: TGTGCCAGTAGTCCGCCGAGGGGAGACAGGGGTGGTGAGCAGTACTTC. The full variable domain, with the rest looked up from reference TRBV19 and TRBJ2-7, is DGGITQSPKYLFRKEGQNVTLSCEQNLNHDAMYWYRQDPGQGLRLIYYSQIVNDFQKGDIAEGYSVSREKKESFPLTVTSAQKNPTAFYLCASSPPRGDRGGEQYFGPGTRLTVT.

CDR3: CASSWRGQTEAFF. In DNA form, the CDR3 reads TGTGCCAGCAGCTGGAGGGGGCAAACTGAAGCTTTCTTT. The rearrangement links TRBV7-8 to TRBJ1-1, with 7 nucleotides matching TRBD1. In germline, CDR1 is SGHVS, CDR2 FQNEAQ. The CDR3 has 13 amino acids. V shed 4 bases and J 5 bases; nucleotides not matched to a gene: 4.